The 10 T cell receptor beta chains given below trace back to one sample, sequenced in a study of blood T cell repertoires in COVID-19. TCRdb keeps only in-frame clones here, not all; method: immunoSEQ multiplex PCR. The sample has fewer than 250,000 clones; approximately 84% are singletons. What was sequenced was peripheral blood. Every receptor here comes from a woman aged 80 or older with acute or convalescent COVID-19.

The rearrangement uses TRBV6-6 and TRBJ2-1, with 10 bases matching TRBD2. This CDR3 comprises 14 residues. With V trimmed by 2 bases and J by 10 bases, 5 bases remained unmatched. Germline CDR1 is MNHNY and CDR2 is SVGAGI (reference sequence). The CDR3 DNA reads TGTGCCAGCAGTTACGGCCTAGCGGGAGTCGAGCAGTTCTTC. Translating gives CASSYGLAGVEQFF.

In this sample, this clone turned up once. The gene calls are TRBV4-2 and TRBJ2-1, with D unresolved. This CDR3 comprises 15 residues. V was pared by 0 bases and J by 5 bases, with 11 bases between. Looked up from germline, CDR1 is LGHNA and CDR2 is YNFKEQ. The CDR3 sequence is CASSQEYDWHNEQFF. As DNA, the CDR3 is TGTGCCAGCAGCCAAGAATACGACTGGCACAATGAGCAGTTCTTC.

This sequence joins TRBV30 and TRBJ2-3; 10 nucleotides agree with TRBD2. This CDR3 is built from 14 residues. The germline CDR1 and CDR2 sequences are GTSNPN and SVGIG (reference sequence). Trimming took 3 bases from V and 3 from J; bases not matched to a gene: 3. The CDR3 sequence is CAWRASGSTDTQYF. DNA of the CDR3: TGTGCCTGGAGAGCTAGCGGGAGTACAGATACGCAGTATTTT. The whole variable domain, filled in from reference TRBV30 and TRBJ2-3, reads SQTIHQWPATLVQPVGSPLSLECTVEGTSNPNLYWYRQAAGRGLQLLFYSVGIGQISSEVPQNLSASRPQDRQFILSSKKLLLSDSGFYLCAWRASGSTDTQYFGPGTRLTVL.

The chain couples TRBV2 to TRBJ2-1; D is possibly TRBD2 (6 bases). There are 14 residues in the CDR3. From germline, CDR1 is SNHLY and CDR2 FYNNEI. V was clipped by 4 bases and J by 4 bases, with 11 bases between them. The CDR3 bases are TGTGCCAGCAGTGTATTAGCGGAGTACAATGAGCAGTTCTTC. It translates to CASSVLAEYNEQFF.

The chain links TRBV5-5 to TRBJ1-2; no firm D call. With 0 bases removed from V and 7 bases from J, the gap between germline ends came to 10 bases. This CDR3 is built from 13 residues. Germline CDR1 is SGHKS and CDR2 is YYEKEE (reference sequence). CDR3 sequence (DNA): TGTGCCAGCAGCTTGGTCCAAACCAGTGGCTACACCTTC. It specifies CASSLVQTSGYTF.

The chain has TRBV11-1 and TRBJ1-2, with 7 bases lining up with TRBD1. The CDR3 extends over 15 amino acids. The junction had 7 bases not matched to a gene; V was cut back by 2 bases and J by 4 bases. Per the germline V gene, CDR1 is SGHAT and CDR2 is FQDESV (reference sequence). This CDR3 reads CASSLNDRVTYGYTF. DNA for the CDR3: TGTGCCAGCAGCTTAAATGACAGGGTGACCTATGGCTACACCTTC.

This clone was seen more than once but under ten times. The V gene is TRBV12-3 or TRBV12-4, the J gene TRBJ1-2; D possibly corresponds to TRBD1 (5 bases). The V end was cut by 5 bases, the J end by 1 base, with 8 bases between. The CDR3 runs 13 residues. CDR3 residues: CASSLQVNYGYTF. CDR3 in DNA: TGTGCCAGCAGTCTACAGGTTAACTATGGCTACACCTTC.

There are a few counts of this clone. The chain employs TRBV11-2 and TRBJ1-4; possible D gene TRBD1, 5 bases. Trimming took off 1 base at V and 7 bases at J, with 10 bases between the two ends. Germline V gives CDR1 SGHAT, CDR2 FQNNGV. The CDR3 contains 14 residues. CDR3 in DNA: TGTGCCAGCAGCTTAGCAAGCGGGGGTGAAAAACTGTTTTTT. This gives the protein CASSLASGGEKLFF.

This chain links TRBV6-2 or TRBV6-3 with TRBJ1-5, with 9 bases that match TRBD1. Germline loops: CDR1 MNHEY, CDR2 SVGEGT. Trimming took 6 bases from V and 2 from J; bases not matched to a gene: 2. The CDR3 loop spans 14 amino acids. CDR3 nucleotide sequence: TGTGCCAGCAGCCGACAGGGGGGCAATCAGCCCCAGCATTTT. Protein product: CASSRQGGNQPQHF.

The genes are TRBV6-5 and TRBJ1-5; no firm D call. The CDR3 runs 14 residues. Trimming cost V 2 bases and J 6 bases, with 11 bases left between them. Germline lookup yields CDR1 MNHEY and CDR2 SVGAGI. The DNA for the CDR3 is TGTGCCAGCAGTTACAGAGGGTTTGGTCAGCCCCAGCATTTT. It yields the protein CASSYRGFGQPQHF.